Listed below are T cell receptor beta chains from one sample, sequenced in a study of identical twins. One entry per CDR3 protein results from TCRdb running MiXCR on the 5' RACE reads. Seen here are hundreds of thousands of distinct CDR3 sequences, 20% to 25% observed once, and the top ten hold around 4.5%. The sample was also reused in another study, on T cells expressing NK-cell markers.

Sequencing used PBMCs. All receptors derive from a woman aged 18 to 35 in good health. The CDR3 runs from the conserved cysteine through the conserved F or W.

V gene	J gene	CDR3 protein
TRBV5-1	TRBJ2-6	CASSLGTGLSGANVLTF
TRBV6-1	TRBJ2-5	CASSPLQASETQYF
TRBV12-3/TRBV12-4	TRBJ2-3	CASSLRLAGAPTDTQYF
TRBV6-5	TRBJ2-7	CASSSSGVEQYF
TRBV12-3/TRBV12-4	TRBJ2-7	CASSLTHTSGASYEQYF
TRBV7-2	TRBJ2-5	CASSRTRSQETQYF
TRBV21-1	TRBJ2-7	CASSKHGSYEQYF
TRBV7-9	TRBJ2-7	CASSTRVGDEQYF
TRBV3-1	TRBJ1-2	CAGIYGYTF
TRBV30	TRBJ1-2	CAWNGHGYTF
TRBV20-1	TRBJ2-4	CSATHQNLAKNIQYF
TRBV12-3/TRBV12-4	TRBJ2-3	CASRLRMTDTQYF
TRBV9	TRBJ2-1	CASSFGQGSNEQFF
TRBV7-9	TRBJ1-1	CASSPGVQANTEAFF